This TCR beta chain originates from a study of OX40 agonist ivuxolimab in advanced cancers. For the study at large: An anti-OX40 (CD134) antibody with agonistic activity, ivuxolimab, was administered to patients.

General study results and limits: Expanded peripheral T cells had an undetermined antigen specificity.

Germline V gene data show CDR1 as SGHRS and CDR2 as YFSETQ. The length of the CDR3 is 16 residues. V was pared by 0 bases and J by 0 bases, with 11 bases between. Clones were sequenced by immunoSEQ multiplex PCR, and TCRdb holds only the in-frame ones, with some missing. The table has about 53,000 clones, around 75% seen once. For this clone: The antigen is not known.

This sample comprised CD4+ or CD8+ T cells sorted from blood, obtained in a trial of the OX40 agonist ivuxolimab. The source of this sequence is an adult with an advanced solid tumor such as melanoma, head and neck, liver or kidney cancer. The chain employs TRBV5-1 and TRBJ2-3; the D gene is possibly TRBD1 (5 bases). Written as DNA, the CDR3 is TGCGCCAGCAGCTTGGGACTCGACAGTAGCACAGATACGCAGTATTTT. Protein: CASSLGLDSSTDTQYF.